This TCR beta chain was found in a study of post-analysis software for immune sequencing data. Tagging with unique molecular identifiers was a feature of the TCR beta cDNA libraries. One entry per CDR3 protein results from TCRdb running MiXCR on the PCR reads. This table has roughly 600,000 distinct CDR3 sequences, roughly two fifths appearing once. Note on this clonotype: Its specificity is not known.

Study observations and caveats: By F measure, strong co-clustering occurred among samples prepared in the same batch.

The specimen was blood. The sequence derives from a girl aged 10 to 17 with multiple sclerosis.

CDR3 amino acids: CASSPGLSQETQYF. DNA for the CDR3: TGCGCCAGCAGCCCTGGACTGTCTCAAGAGACCCAGTACTTC. This sequence joins TRBV5-1 and TRBJ2-5; possibly TRBD2 for D (5 bases). With 4 bases removed from V and 2 bases from J, the gap between germline ends came to 12 bases. Germline V lookup: CDR1 SGHRS, CDR2 YFSETQ. CDR3 length equals 14 residues.